Sequencing of this TCR beta chain was carried out in a study of T cell repertoires in cytomegalovirus infection. Turning to the study itself: Indications of both CMV infection and matching HLA type were provided by public TCR beta signatures.

Study-level points and caveats: The ex vivo response was dominated by HLA-C-restricted CMV-specific TCR beta clonotypes. Cumulative frequency of public TCR beta families picked out carriers of CMV plus the relevant HLA.

From germline, CDR1 is DFQATT and CDR2 SNEGSKA (reference sequence). V shed 5 bases and J shed 1 base, with 12 bases lying between them. The CDR3 contains 13 residues. Of note for this clonotype: Its antigen is still unknown.

Using its own MiXCR run on the reads, TCRdb lists one record per CDR3 protein. Here the sample spans about 180,000 distinct CDR3 sequences, about a sixth being singletons. The chain employs TRBV20-1 and TRBJ2-7; D gene ambiguous. The sample comprised CD8+ T cells from PBMCs. The source is a human donor in good health (CMV status not recorded). Some clones in this sample may be carry-over from other donors' samples. The CDR3 DNA sequence: TGCAGTGCTCTGGATCCGGGTTCCTACGAGCAGTACTTC. This sequence encodes CSALDPGSYEQYF.